The source of this T cell receptor (beta chain) is a study of CXCR3-negative and CXCR3-positive naive CD8 T cells. The sorter processed each CD8+ T cell subset in triplicate at 280,000 or so cells apiece. The authors gated naive CD8+ T cells as CD45RO-CCR7+CD27+CD95-. The CDR3 has 14 residues. CDR1 and CDR2 (germline): LNHDA, SQIVND (reference sequence). Study outcomes and limitations: For CXCR3-positive naive cells, TRB CDR3s were more hydrophobic than those of CXCR3-negative naive cells. Memory CD8+ cells showed much lower diversity, while both naive subsets were comparably high.

Each TRB cDNA library was prepared by 5' RACE (with UMI labels). TCRdb reprocessed the 5' RACE reads, with one entry per CDR3 protein and no DNA. Recorded here are about 130,000 distinct CDR3 sequences; the top ten clones represent about 0.62%. As regards this clonotype: No antigen is known for it.

The sequence was obtained from a human donor in good health. Some clones in this sample may be carry-over from other donors' samples. Input material: naive CXCR3+ CD8+ T cells from blood. Regarding subset: CD45RO-CCR7+CD27+CD95- naive CD8+ T cells expressing CXCR3 (TNR3+). V and J are TRBV19 and TRBJ1-1; there is no DNA to check the TCRdb D call of TRBD1. The CDR3 spells CASNIVGLNTEAFF.